The rows below give T cell receptor beta chains drawn from one sample of a study of breast tumors, draining lymph nodes, adjacent tissues. MiXCR, applied by TCRdb to the multiplex PCR reads, yields one record per CDR3 protein. The sample contains 200,000 to 250,000 distinct CDR3 sequences, approximately 30% of which appear only once. Source material: axillary lymph node tissue. Source of these receptors: a female donor with breast cancer. Some clones in this sample may be carry-over from other donors' samples. The CDR3 runs from the conserved cysteine through the conserved F or W. Each record gives: J gene, clone size, D gene, V gene, CDR3 protein, CDR3 DNA. A D gene is named only where the DNA matches it firmly. The size of a clone is reported for some rows only, either as once, few or many, or as a class for expanded clones.

j_call: TRBJ1-4
clone_size: -
d_call: -
v_call: TRBV4-3
cdr3_aa: CASTHGNPEKLFF
cdr3_nt: TGCGCCAGCACCCACGGCAACCCAGAAAAACTGTTTTTT

j_call: TRBJ2-2
clone_size: many
d_call: -
v_call: TRBV5-1
cdr3_aa: CASSLEWSNTGELFF
cdr3_nt: TGCGCCAGCAGCTTGGAATGGTCGAACACCGGGGAGCTGTTTTTT

j_call: TRBJ2-1
clone_size: many
d_call: -
v_call: TRBV20-1
cdr3_aa: CSANTGTFYNEQFF
cdr3_nt: TGCAGTGCTAACACAGGGACATTTTACAATGAGCAGTTCTTC

j_call: TRBJ1-5
clone_size: once
d_call: -
v_call: TRBV24-1
cdr3_aa: CATSAFRPYSNQPQHF
cdr3_nt: TGTGCCACCAGTGCTTTCCGCCCTTATAGCAATCAGCCCCAGCATTTT

j_call: TRBJ2-5
clone_size: many
d_call: -
v_call: TRBV7-2
cdr3_aa: CASSPGWPSQYF
cdr3_nt: TGTGCCAGCAGCCCCGGGTGGCCGTCCCAGTACTTC

j_call: TRBJ2-7
clone_size: many
d_call: TRBD2
v_call: TRBV10-3
cdr3_aa: CAISPTSVGSEQYF
cdr3_nt: TGTGCCATCAGCCCTACTAGCGTAGGTTCCGAGCAGTACTTC

j_call: TRBJ2-2
clone_size: many
d_call: -
v_call: TRBV2
cdr3_aa: CASSSLGANTGELFF
cdr3_nt: TGTGCCAGCAGCTCCTTAGGCGCAAACACCGGGGAGCTGTTTTTT

j_call: TRBJ2-3
clone_size: -
d_call: TRBD2
v_call: TRBV3-1
cdr3_aa: CASSQGLAGGPGDTQYF
cdr3_nt: TGTGCCAGCAGCCAAGGACTAGCGGGAGGCCCTGGGGATACGCAGTATTTT

j_call: TRBJ2-4
clone_size: many
d_call: TRBD2
v_call: TRBV12-3/TRBV12-4
cdr3_aa: CASSLVTSGNIQYF
cdr3_nt: TGTGCCAGCAGTTTAGTGACTAGCGGAAACATTCAGTACTTC

j_call: TRBJ1-2
clone_size: -
d_call: -
v_call: TRBV6-4
cdr3_aa: CASSSSGRGYTF
cdr3_nt: TGTGCCAGCAGTTCTAGCGGGAGAGGCTACACCTTC

j_call: TRBJ1-1
clone_size: -
d_call: -
v_call: TRBV7-9
cdr3_aa: CASSFQGPTEAFF
cdr3_nt: TGTGCCAGCAGCTTCCAGGGTCCCACTGAAGCTTTCTTT

j_call: TRBJ1-1
clone_size: few
d_call: -
v_call: TRBV20-1
cdr3_aa: CSASKPRAANTEAFF
cdr3_nt: TGCAGTGCTTCAAAGCCGAGGGCGGCCAACACTGAAGCTTTCTTT

j_call: TRBJ1-6
clone_size: -
d_call: -
v_call: TRBV6-2/TRBV6-3
cdr3_aa: CASSYGRGVGNSPLHF
cdr3_nt: TGTGCCAGCAGTTACGGCCGGGGCGTCGGTAATTCACCCCTCCACTTT

j_call: TRBJ2-4
clone_size: many
d_call: TRBD2
v_call: TRBV15
cdr3_aa: CATSKPGLSNIQYF
cdr3_nt: TGTGCCACCAGCAAACCGGGACTATCAAACATTCAGTACTTC

j_call: TRBJ1-5
clone_size: many
d_call: -
v_call: TRBV20-1
cdr3_aa: CSARSANVYSNQPQHF
cdr3_nt: TGCAGTGCCAGGTCCGCAAACGTCTATAGCAATCAGCCCCAGCATTTT

j_call: TRBJ1-5
clone_size: many
d_call: TRBD1
v_call: TRBV2
cdr3_aa: CASRRGTGTYSNQPQHF
cdr3_nt: TGTGCCAGCAGGCGGGGGACAGGGACATATAGCAATCAGCCCCAGCATTTT

j_call: TRBJ1-2
clone_size: once
d_call: -
v_call: TRBV7-2
cdr3_aa: CASSWEQAGGYTF
cdr3_nt: TGTGCCAGCAGCTGGGAACAGGCGGGTGGCTACACCTTC

j_call: TRBJ1-1
clone_size: many
d_call: TRBD1
v_call: TRBV24-1
cdr3_aa: CATSDHGRGQGEAFF
cdr3_nt: TGTGCCACCAGTGACCACGGTAGGGGGCAGGGTGAAGCTTTCTTT

j_call: TRBJ1-2
clone_size: many
d_call: -
v_call: TRBV4-1
cdr3_aa: CASSRDQGLLYYGYTF
cdr3_nt: TGCGCCAGCAGCCGAGACCAAGGGCTCTTATACTATGGCTACACCTTC

j_call: TRBJ1-5
clone_size: many
d_call: -
v_call: TRBV5-8
cdr3_aa: CASSWRGNNQPQHF
cdr3_nt: TGTGCCAGCAGCTGGAGGGGGAACAATCAGCCCCAGCATTTT

j_call: TRBJ1-5
clone_size: -
d_call: -
v_call: TRBV18
cdr3_aa: CASSPPSGERQPQHF
cdr3_nt: TGTGCCAGCTCACCCCCATCAGGGGAAAGACAGCCCCAGCATTTT

j_call: TRBJ1-6
clone_size: many
d_call: -
v_call: TRBV4-3
cdr3_aa: CASSQVIEEPLHF
cdr3_nt: TGCGCCAGCAGCCAAGTCATTGAAGAACCCCTCCACTTT

j_call: TRBJ2-5
clone_size: many
d_call: TRBD2
v_call: TRBV3-1
cdr3_aa: CASSQAGAETQYF
cdr3_nt: TGCGCCAGCAGCCAAGCGGGGGCAGAGACCCAGTACTTC

j_call: TRBJ1-6
clone_size: -
d_call: -
v_call: TRBV29-1
cdr3_aa: CSVEDPGARYNSPLHF
cdr3_nt: TGCAGCGTTGAAGACCCGGGGGCGCGATATAATTCACCCCTCCACTTT

j_call: TRBJ2-2
clone_size: many
d_call: -
v_call: TRBV7-9
cdr3_aa: CASSLSHTAGELFF
cdr3_nt: TGTGCCAGCAGCTTATCCCACACGGCCGGGGAGCTGTTTTTT

j_call: TRBJ1-4
clone_size: -
d_call: -
v_call: TRBV12-3/TRBV12-4
cdr3_aa: CASRYGSTTNEKLFF
cdr3_nt: TGTGCCAGCAGATATGGGTCCACAACTAATGAAAAACTGTTTTTT

j_call: TRBJ2-1
clone_size: many
d_call: TRBD2
v_call: TRBV2
cdr3_aa: CASRRTSGRQNNEQFF
cdr3_nt: TGTGCCAGCAGGAGGACTAGCGGGAGGCAGAACAATGAGCAGTTCTTC

j_call: TRBJ2-7
clone_size: many
d_call: -
v_call: TRBV2
cdr3_aa: CASNSGGTNFEQYF
cdr3_nt: TGTGCCAGCAATTCTGGCGGGACGAATTTCGAGCAGTACTTC

j_call: TRBJ2-3
clone_size: many
d_call: TRBD2
v_call: TRBV5-1
cdr3_aa: CASSFSSGGAPDTQYF
cdr3_nt: TGCGCCAGCAGCTTTAGTAGCGGGGGCGCCCCAGATACGCAGTATTTT

j_call: TRBJ2-5
clone_size: many
d_call: -
v_call: TRBV24-1
cdr3_aa: CATSDFSGAGKETQYF
cdr3_nt: TGTGCCACCAGTGATTTCTCCGGGGCAGGGAAAGAGACCCAGTACTTC

j_call: TRBJ2-1
clone_size: many
d_call: TRBD1
v_call: TRBV7-8
cdr3_aa: CASSLAGTGHNEQFF
cdr3_nt: TGTGCCAGCAGCTTGGCCGGGACAGGCCACAATGAGCAGTTCTTC

j_call: TRBJ2-2
clone_size: -
d_call: -
v_call: TRBV6-4
cdr3_aa: CATSRDTFSNTGELFF
cdr3_nt: TGTGCCACCAGCCGGGACACCTTCTCGAACACCGGGGAGCTGTTTTTT

j_call: TRBJ2-3
clone_size: -
d_call: -
v_call: TRBV12-3/TRBV12-4
cdr3_aa: CASSLGTAEYF
cdr3_nt: TGTGCCAGCAGCCTCGGGACCGCGGAGTATTTT

j_call: TRBJ2-7
clone_size: many
d_call: -
v_call: TRBV2
cdr3_aa: CASTLDNEQYF
cdr3_nt: TGTGCCAGCACCCTCGACAACGAGCAGTACTTC

j_call: TRBJ2-5
clone_size: many
d_call: -
v_call: TRBV20-1
cdr3_aa: CSARGGGGIFETQYF
cdr3_nt: TGCAGTGCTCGAGGGGGGGGAGGGATTTTTGAGACCCAGTACTTC

j_call: TRBJ2-5
clone_size: -
d_call: TRBD1
v_call: TRBV20-1
cdr3_aa: CSARGDRGNQPQYF
cdr3_nt: TGCAGTGCTAGGGGGGACAGGGGGAATCAGCCCCAGTACTTC

j_call: TRBJ2-7
clone_size: many
d_call: -
v_call: TRBV10-3
cdr3_aa: CAISESLDSGRQYF
cdr3_nt: TGTGCCATCAGTGAGTCCCTCGACTCGGGAAGGCAGTACTTC

j_call: TRBJ2-2
clone_size: -
d_call: -
v_call: TRBV19
cdr3_aa: CASRSAGTIELFF
cdr3_nt: TGTGCCAGTAGGTCGGCGGGAACGATTGAGCTGTTTTTT

j_call: TRBJ2-5
clone_size: -
d_call: TRBD2
v_call: TRBV29-1
cdr3_aa: CSVPYTGLADKETQYF
cdr3_nt: TGCAGCGTTCCCTATACGGGACTAGCGGACAAAGAGACCCAGTACTTC

j_call: TRBJ2-3
clone_size: many
d_call: -
v_call: TRBV18
cdr3_aa: CASTPRGADTQYF
cdr3_nt: TGTGCCAGCACACCTCGGGGTGCAGATACGCAGTATTTT

j_call: TRBJ2-3
clone_size: many
d_call: TRBD2
v_call: TRBV19
cdr3_aa: CASSLRGTSGRTDTQYF
cdr3_nt: TGTGCCAGTAGTCTACGGGGGACTAGCGGGCGCACAGATACGCAGTATTTT

j_call: TRBJ2-3
clone_size: many
d_call: -
v_call: TRBV7-3
cdr3_aa: CASSRRTTDTQYF
cdr3_nt: TGTGCCAGCAGCCGGAGGACCACAGATACGCAGTATTTT

j_call: TRBJ2-5
clone_size: many
d_call: -
v_call: TRBV6-5
cdr3_aa: CASSHSGYFGETQYF
cdr3_nt: TGTGCCAGCAGTCACTCGGGGTATTTCGGAGAGACCCAGTACTTC

j_call: TRBJ1-2
clone_size: many
d_call: -
v_call: TRBV20-1
cdr3_aa: CSARDLTQRQVGVGGYTF
cdr3_nt: TGCAGTGCTAGAGATCTCACGCAGAGGCAGGTCGGGGTCGGTGGCTACACCTTC

j_call: TRBJ1-5
clone_size: many
d_call: -
v_call: TRBV19
cdr3_aa: CASSISDSNQPQHF
cdr3_nt: TGTGCCAGTAGTATATCGGATAGCAATCAGCCCCAGCATTTT

j_call: TRBJ2-5
clone_size: many
d_call: -
v_call: TRBV20-1
cdr3_aa: CSAPTALRETQYF
cdr3_nt: TGCAGTGCCCCAACAGCACTTCGAGAGACCCAGTACTTC

j_call: TRBJ2-4
clone_size: few
d_call: -
v_call: TRBV5-4
cdr3_aa: CASSFSGDRGLAIQYF
cdr3_nt: TGTGCCAGCAGCTTTTCCGGAGATAGGGGTTTAGCCATTCAGTACTTC

j_call: TRBJ2-1
clone_size: -
d_call: TRBD2
v_call: TRBV5-4
cdr3_aa: CASSPGLAGGVIVGEQFF
cdr3_nt: TGTGCCAGCAGCCCAGGACTAGCGGGAGGTGTTATAGTGGGTGAGCAGTTCTTC

j_call: TRBJ2-1
clone_size: many
d_call: -
v_call: TRBV5-1
cdr3_aa: CASSFSARGVDEQFF
cdr3_nt: TGCGCCAGCAGCTTTAGTGCTAGAGGTGTCGATGAGCAGTTCTTC

j_call: TRBJ2-5
clone_size: -
d_call: TRBD2
v_call: TRBV7-6
cdr3_aa: CASSIGLAGETQYF
cdr3_nt: TGTGCCAGCAGCATTGGACTAGCGGGAGAGACCCAGTACTTC

j_call: TRBJ2-3
clone_size: many
d_call: -
v_call: TRBV7-9
cdr3_aa: CASESGRDTQYF
cdr3_nt: TGTGCCAGCGAAAGCGGACGAGATACGCAGTATTTT

j_call: TRBJ2-1
clone_size: many
d_call: TRBD2
v_call: TRBV30
cdr3_aa: CAWGDYSYNEQFF
cdr3_nt: TGTGCCTGGGGGGACTACTCCTACAATGAGCAGTTCTTC

j_call: TRBJ2-2
clone_size: many
d_call: TRBD2
v_call: TRBV24-1
cdr3_aa: CATSLAGANTGELFF
cdr3_nt: TGTGCCACCAGCCTAGCGGGGGCGAACACCGGGGAGCTGTTTTTT